The T cell receptor (beta chain) under discussion was sequenced for a study of cytomegalovirus exposure and HLA in healthy donors. General observations from the study: For TCR beta chains, V- and J-gene trimming was later linked to a missense DCLRE1C variant. Within an earlier analysis, most TCR beta V segments proved productive either about 90% or about 30% of the time. CMV antigen specificity was confirmed in vitro for three CMV-associated chains.

A multiplex PCR was run with 60 Vbeta primers and 13 Jbeta primers. The assay was immunoSEQ multiplex PCR, and TCRdb's table has in-frame clones only and misses some. This table holds about 150,000 clones, 70% to 85% found once. This clone has only a few counts. No antigen is known for it. Deletions cut 0 bases from V and 4 bases from J, with 7 bases between. Germline CDR1 and CDR2: SGHRS and YFSETQ. This CDR3 contains 13 residues. V and J are TRBV5-1 and TRBJ1-2, with D hard to call. Sequencing used PBMCs. This receptor was obtained from a young man in good health and CMV-seronegative. The CDR3, as DNA: TGCGCCAGCAGCTTGGGACATGGCTATGGCTACACCTTC. Translating it yields CASSLGHGYGYTF.